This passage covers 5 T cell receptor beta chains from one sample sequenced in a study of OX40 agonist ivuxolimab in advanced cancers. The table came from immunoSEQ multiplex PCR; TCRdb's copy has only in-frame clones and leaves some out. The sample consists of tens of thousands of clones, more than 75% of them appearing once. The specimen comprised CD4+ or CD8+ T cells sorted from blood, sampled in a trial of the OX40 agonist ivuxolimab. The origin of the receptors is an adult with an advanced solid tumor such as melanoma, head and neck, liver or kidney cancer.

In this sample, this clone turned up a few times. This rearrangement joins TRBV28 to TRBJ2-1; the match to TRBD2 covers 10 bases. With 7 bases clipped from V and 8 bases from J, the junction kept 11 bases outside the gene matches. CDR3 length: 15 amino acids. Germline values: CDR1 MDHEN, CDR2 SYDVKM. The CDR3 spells CASTLGTSGNHEQFF. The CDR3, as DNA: TGTGCCAGCACCTTAGGAACTAGCGGGAATCATGAGCAGTTCTTC.

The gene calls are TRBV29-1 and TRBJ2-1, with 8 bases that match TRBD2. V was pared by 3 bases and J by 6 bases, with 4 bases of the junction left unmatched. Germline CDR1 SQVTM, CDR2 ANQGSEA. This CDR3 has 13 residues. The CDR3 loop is CSVDLAGINEQFF. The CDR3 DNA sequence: TGCAGCGTTGATCTAGCGGGCATCAATGAGCAGTTCTTC.

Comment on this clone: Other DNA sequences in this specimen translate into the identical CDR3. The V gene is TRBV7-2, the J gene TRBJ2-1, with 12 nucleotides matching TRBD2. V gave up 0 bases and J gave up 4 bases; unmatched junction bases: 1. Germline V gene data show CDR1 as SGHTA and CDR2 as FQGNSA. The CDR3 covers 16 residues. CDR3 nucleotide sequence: TGTGCCAGCAGCTTAGCTGGGACTAGCGGGTACAATGAGCAGTTCTTC. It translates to CASSLAGTSGYNEQFF.

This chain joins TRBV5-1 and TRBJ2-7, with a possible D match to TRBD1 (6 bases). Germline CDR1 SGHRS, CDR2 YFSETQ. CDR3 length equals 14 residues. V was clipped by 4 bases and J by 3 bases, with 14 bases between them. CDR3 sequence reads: CASSPGTNNYEQYF. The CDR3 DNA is TGCGCCAGCAGCCCCGGGACAAATAACTACGAGCAGTACTTC.

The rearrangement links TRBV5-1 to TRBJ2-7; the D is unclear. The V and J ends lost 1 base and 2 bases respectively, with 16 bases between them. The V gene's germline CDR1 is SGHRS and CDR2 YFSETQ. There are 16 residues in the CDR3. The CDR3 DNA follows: TGCGCCAGCAGCTTGACCTTCTCCCTCTTCACCTACGAGCAGTACTTC. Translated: CASSLTFSLFTYEQYF. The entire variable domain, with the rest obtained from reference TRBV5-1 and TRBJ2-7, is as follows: KAGVTQTPRYLIKTRGQQVTLSCSPISGHRSVSWYQQTPGQGLQFLFEYFSETQRNKGNFPGRFSGRQFSNSRSEMNVSTLELGDSALYLCASSLTFSLFTYEQYFGPGTRLTVT.